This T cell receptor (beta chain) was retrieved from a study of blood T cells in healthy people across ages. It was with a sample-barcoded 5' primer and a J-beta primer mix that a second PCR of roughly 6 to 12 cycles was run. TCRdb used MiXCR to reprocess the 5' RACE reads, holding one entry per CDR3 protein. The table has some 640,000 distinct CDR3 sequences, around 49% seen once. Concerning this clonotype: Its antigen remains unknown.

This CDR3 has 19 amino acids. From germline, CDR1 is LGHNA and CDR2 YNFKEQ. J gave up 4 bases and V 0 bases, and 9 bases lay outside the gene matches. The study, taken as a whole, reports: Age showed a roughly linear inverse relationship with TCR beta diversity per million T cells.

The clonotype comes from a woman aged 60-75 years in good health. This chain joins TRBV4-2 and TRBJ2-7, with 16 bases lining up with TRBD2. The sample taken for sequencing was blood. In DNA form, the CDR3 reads TGTGCCAGCAGCCAAGAGGGGGGACTAGCGGGAGGGCTAGGGTACGAGCAGTACTTC. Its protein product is CASSQEGGLAGGLGYEQYF.